The TCR beta chain described here comes from a study of human T cells and chemical hapten exposure. Study context: Investigators sensitized approximately 2 cm by approximately 2 cm of upper inner arm skin with 2% DPC. Broader study findings: With DPC sensitization, TCRs exceeding 1 in 1000 frequency showed no change.

In the case of this clonotype: Its antigen remains unknown.

Authors' data handling: There were a median of roughly 100,000 TCRs per sample, with a range from roughly 23,224 to 750,000. MiXCR, applied by TCRdb to the RACE reads, yields one record per CDR3 protein. Clone size and V and J calls follow TCRdb, not the original study. Among tens of thousands of distinct CDR3 sequences, about 9.9% were seen once, and the ten largest hold roughly 1.7%. Time point noted: patch test 2, 6 weeks after DPC sensitization. This sample's treatment: therapeutic diphenylcyclopropenone sensitization with weekly scalp DPC. Total RNA extraction was carried out from unfractionated whole blood. V gave up 7 bases and J gave up 3 bases, with 19 bases separating them. Germline-derived CDR1 and CDR2 are MDHEN and SYDVKM. CDR3 length: 16 amino acids.

This chain links TRBV28 with TRBJ1-5, with a weak D call TRBD1 (6 bases). This TCR was sampled from a woman aged 45-65 years with alopecia areata. Some clones in this sample may be carry-over from other donors' samples. The source material was whole blood, sampled in connection with sensitization to the hapten diphenylcyclopropenone (DPC). The CDR3 spells CASTQWGRGNNQPQHF. Here the CDR3 DNA reads TGTGCCAGCACCCAGTGGGGGAGGGGGAACAATCAGCCCCAGCATTTT.